This is a list of T cell receptor beta chains from one sample in a study of shared clonotypes between healthy human individuals. The table came from immunoSEQ multiplex PCR; TCRdb's copy has only in-frame clones and leaves some out. Of roughly 2 million clones in the sample, about 95% were seen once. Sequenced material: naive CD8+ T cells sorted from blood. The receptors were gathered from a man younger than 35 in good health. Both conserved end residues are part of each CDR3. The order of the fields is J gene, V gene, D gene, clone size, CDR3 protein, CDR3 DNA. D genes are given only for firm matches. Clone size is not always given. Where it is, it says once, few, many or a class for expanded clones.

j_call: TRBJ2-3
v_call: TRBV6-6
d_call: NA
clone_size: NA
cdr3_aa: CASSRTELTDTQYF
cdr3_nt: TGTGCCAGCAGTAGGACAGAACTCACAGATACGCAGTATTTT

j_call: TRBJ1-1
v_call: TRBV27
d_call: TRBD1
clone_size: NA
cdr3_aa: CASSDQDRGHTEAFF
cdr3_nt: TGTGCCAGCAGTGACCAGGACAGGGGGCACACTGAAGCTTTCTTT

j_call: TRBJ1-2
v_call: TRBV28
d_call: NA
clone_size: NA
cdr3_aa: CASSLPRTEGYGYTF
cdr3_nt: TGTGCCAGCAGTTTGCCTCGGACGGAGGGCTATGGCTACACCTTC

j_call: TRBJ1-6
v_call: TRBV27
d_call: TRBD1
clone_size: NA
cdr3_aa: CASTPGTGYSPLHF
cdr3_nt: TGTGCCAGCACCCCCGGGACAGGGTACTCACCCCTCCACTTT

j_call: TRBJ2-7
v_call: TRBV7-9
d_call: TRBD1
clone_size: once
cdr3_aa: CASSPLYRDRSYEQYF
cdr3_nt: TGTGCCAGCAGCCCTCTGTACCGGGACAGGTCCTACGAGCAGTACTTC

j_call: TRBJ1-2
v_call: TRBV28
d_call: NA
clone_size: NA
cdr3_aa: CASSRPSTGLPIANYGYTF
cdr3_nt: TGTGCCAGCAGTCGACCCTCCACAGGGCTCCCCATCGCTAACTATGGCTACACCTTC

j_call: TRBJ1-2
v_call: TRBV4-3
d_call: NA
clone_size: NA
cdr3_aa: CASSQLGGYGYTF
cdr3_nt: TGCGCCAGCAGCCAATTAGGGGGGTATGGCTACACCTTC

j_call: TRBJ2-7
v_call: TRBV7-9
d_call: NA
clone_size: NA
cdr3_aa: CASSWRGGYEQYF
cdr3_nt: TGTGCCAGCAGCTGGAGAGGGGGGTACGAGCAGTACTTC

j_call: TRBJ2-3
v_call: TRBV9
d_call: NA
clone_size: NA
cdr3_aa: CASSDNTGSTDTQYF
cdr3_nt: TGTGCCAGCAGCGACAATACAGGGAGCACAGATACGCAGTATTTT

j_call: TRBJ2-5
v_call: TRBV4-3
d_call: NA
clone_size: NA
cdr3_aa: CASSQEASFETQYF
cdr3_nt: TGCGCCAGCAGCCAAGAAGCCTCATTTGAGACCCAGTACTTC

j_call: TRBJ2-3
v_call: TRBV4-1
d_call: NA
clone_size: NA
cdr3_aa: CASSRTDSSFTDTQYF
cdr3_nt: TGCGCCAGCAGCCGCACAGACAGTTCTTTTACAGATACGCAGTATTTT

j_call: TRBJ1-1
v_call: TRBV28
d_call: NA
clone_size: NA
cdr3_aa: CASSFENTEAFF
cdr3_nt: TGTGCCAGCAGTTTTGAGAACACTGAAGCTTTCTTT

j_call: TRBJ2-1
v_call: TRBV6-5
d_call: NA
clone_size: NA
cdr3_aa: CASSYPAGEGSDEQFF
cdr3_nt: TGTGCCAGCAGTTACCCAGCAGGGGAGGGATCTGATGAGCAGTTCTTC

j_call: TRBJ1-3
v_call: TRBV4-1
d_call: NA
clone_size: once
cdr3_aa: CASSPPGDGNTIYF
cdr3_nt: TGCGCCAGCAGCCCCCCAGGGGATGGAAACACCATATATTTT

j_call: TRBJ2-5
v_call: TRBV11-2
d_call: TRBD2
clone_size: NA
cdr3_aa: CASSLGILAGETQYF
cdr3_nt: TGTGCCAGCAGCTTAGGAATACTAGCGGGGGAGACCCAGTACTTC

j_call: TRBJ1-1
v_call: TRBV13
d_call: NA
clone_size: NA
cdr3_aa: CASSSGVPTEAFF
cdr3_nt: TGTGCCAGCAGCTCCGGGGTCCCCACTGAAGCTTTCTTT

j_call: TRBJ2-7
v_call: TRBV7-9
d_call: NA
clone_size: NA
cdr3_aa: CASSLEGGLSGEQYF
cdr3_nt: TGTGCCAGCAGCTTAGAAGGCGGGTTAAGCGGCGAGCAGTACTTC

j_call: TRBJ1-1
v_call: TRBV30
d_call: TRBD1
clone_size: NA
cdr3_aa: CAWAPDRGATEAFF
cdr3_nt: TGTGCCTGGGCCCCCGACAGGGGGGCAACTGAAGCTTTCTTT

j_call: TRBJ1-5
v_call: TRBV4-1
d_call: NA
clone_size: NA
cdr3_aa: CASSQDLHLGQPQHF
cdr3_nt: TGCGCCAGCAGCCAAGATCTTCACCTGGGTCAGCCCCAGCATTTT

j_call: TRBJ1-2
v_call: TRBV9
d_call: NA
clone_size: NA
cdr3_aa: CASSASQGFYYGYTF
cdr3_nt: TGTGCCAGCAGCGCTAGCCAAGGGTTTTACTATGGCTACACCTTC

j_call: TRBJ1-5
v_call: TRBV21-1
d_call: NA
clone_size: NA
cdr3_aa: CASSKVIGTGGNQPQHF
cdr3_nt: TGTGCCAGCAGCAAAGTAATCGGGACAGGGGGGAATCAGCCCCAGCATTTT

j_call: TRBJ2-7
v_call: TRBV11-2
d_call: NA
clone_size: NA
cdr3_aa: CASSADISSYEQYF
cdr3_nt: TGTGCCAGCAGCGCGGATATCAGCTCCTACGAGCAGTACTTC

j_call: TRBJ1-5
v_call: TRBV7-9
d_call: TRBD1
clone_size: NA
cdr3_aa: CASSLGWGQDQPQHF
cdr3_nt: TGTGCCAGCAGCTTAGGGTGGGGACAGGATCAGCCCCAGCATTTT

j_call: TRBJ2-3
v_call: TRBV5-1
d_call: TRBD2
clone_size: NA
cdr3_aa: CASSPRLAGGPDTQYF
cdr3_nt: TGCGCCAGCAGCCCGAGACTAGCGGGAGGGCCAGATACGCAGTATTTT

j_call: TRBJ2-2
v_call: TRBV5-6
d_call: NA
clone_size: NA
cdr3_aa: CASGPTNTGELFF
cdr3_nt: TGTGCCAGCGGGCCAACGAACACCGGGGAGCTGTTTTTT

j_call: TRBJ1-1
v_call: TRBV6-5
d_call: NA
clone_size: NA
cdr3_aa: CASSTNPNTEAFF
cdr3_nt: TGTGCCAGCAGTACTAATCCGAACACTGAAGCTTTCTTT

j_call: TRBJ2-7
v_call: TRBV14
d_call: TRBD1
clone_size: NA
cdr3_aa: CASSRGQGWNEQYF
cdr3_nt: TGTGCCAGCAGCCGTGGACAGGGATGGAACGAGCAGTACTTC

j_call: TRBJ1-2
v_call: TRBV10-2
d_call: NA
clone_size: once
cdr3_aa: CASSDLTDYGYTF
cdr3_nt: TGCGCCAGCAGTGATCTGACCGATTATGGCTACACCTTC

j_call: TRBJ1-3
v_call: TRBV9
d_call: NA
clone_size: NA
cdr3_aa: CASSVGPYSGNTIYF
cdr3_nt: TGTGCCAGCAGCGTAGGGCCGTACTCTGGAAACACCATATATTTT

j_call: TRBJ1-6
v_call: TRBV5-6
d_call: NA
clone_size: NA
cdr3_aa: CASSLDRSSYNSPLHF
cdr3_nt: TGTGCCAGCAGCTTGGATCGGAGCTCCTATAATTCACCCCTCCACTTT

j_call: TRBJ2-1
v_call: TRBV28
d_call: NA
clone_size: NA
cdr3_aa: CASSYDQGRSYNEQFF
cdr3_nt: TGTGCCAGCAGTTACGACCAGGGTAGGTCCTACAATGAGCAGTTCTTC

j_call: TRBJ2-7
v_call: TRBV7-9
d_call: TRBD1
clone_size: NA
cdr3_aa: CASSFGTGARYEQYF
cdr3_nt: TGTGCCAGCAGCTTCGGGACAGGGGCTCGGTACGAGCAGTACTTC

j_call: TRBJ2-5
v_call: TRBV27
d_call: TRBD1
clone_size: NA
cdr3_aa: CASSTLTGMETQYF
cdr3_nt: TGTGCCAGCAGTACCCTGACAGGGATGGAGACCCAGTACTTC

j_call: TRBJ2-2
v_call: TRBV13
d_call: TRBD2
clone_size: NA
cdr3_aa: CASSEGLADRTGELFF
cdr3_nt: TGTGCCAGCAGCGAGGGACTAGCCGATCGGACCGGGGAGCTGTTTTTT

j_call: TRBJ1-1
v_call: TRBV27
d_call: TRBD1
clone_size: NA
cdr3_aa: CASSSSRGIETEAFF
cdr3_nt: TGTGCCAGCAGTTCTTCCAGGGGGATTGAGACTGAAGCTTTCTTT

j_call: TRBJ2-1
v_call: TRBV14
d_call: NA
clone_size: NA
cdr3_aa: CASSQAGGGLYNEQFF
cdr3_nt: TGTGCCAGCAGCCAAGCTGGGGGCGGACTATACAATGAGCAGTTCTTC

j_call: TRBJ1-1
v_call: TRBV27
d_call: NA
clone_size: NA
cdr3_aa: CASSFVGTGRTEAFF
cdr3_nt: TGTGCCAGCAGTTTCGTCGGAACAGGGAGGACTGAAGCTTTCTTT

j_call: TRBJ1-2
v_call: TRBV6-1
d_call: NA
clone_size: NA
cdr3_aa: CASSGPVGGYTF
cdr3_nt: TGTGCCAGCAGTGGCCCAGTCGGAGGCTACACCTTC

j_call: TRBJ1-6
v_call: TRBV5-4
d_call: NA
clone_size: few
cdr3_aa: CASSTPGPVSALHF
cdr3_nt: TGTGCCAGCAGCACCCCTGGACCCGTTTCAGCCCTCCACTTT

j_call: TRBJ2-7
v_call: TRBV13
d_call: TRBD2
clone_size: NA
cdr3_aa: CASSSRLAGVYEQYF
cdr3_nt: TGTGCCAGCAGCTCCCGACTAGCGGGAGTGTACGAGCAGTACTTC

j_call: TRBJ1-1
v_call: TRBV19
d_call: TRBD1
clone_size: NA
cdr3_aa: CASSGRGVVATEAFF
cdr3_nt: TGTGCCAGTAGTGGCAGGGGGGTAGTGGCCACTGAAGCTTTCTTT

j_call: TRBJ1-2
v_call: TRBV5-6
d_call: NA
clone_size: NA
cdr3_aa: CASSLVTATIYGYTF
cdr3_nt: TGTGCCAGCAGCTTGGTGACCGCGACTATCTATGGCTACACCTTC

j_call: TRBJ2-7
v_call: TRBV5-5
d_call: NA
clone_size: NA
cdr3_aa: CASSSSKTGYEQYF
cdr3_nt: TGTGCCAGCAGCTCATCTAAAACAGGCTACGAGCAGTACTTC

j_call: TRBJ2-1
v_call: TRBV13
d_call: NA
clone_size: NA
cdr3_aa: CASSLLSVGGYGEQFF
cdr3_nt: TGTGCCAGCAGCTTACTGTCCGTCGGAGGGTACGGTGAGCAGTTCTTC

j_call: TRBJ2-7
v_call: TRBV6-5
d_call: NA
clone_size: NA
cdr3_aa: CASSLGTTPNEQYF
cdr3_nt: TGTGCCAGCAGTTTGGGGACGACGCCGAACGAGCAGTACTTC

j_call: TRBJ1-5
v_call: TRBV4-1
d_call: NA
clone_size: NA
cdr3_aa: CASSQVLDQPQHF
cdr3_nt: TGCGCCAGCAGCCAAGTATTGGATCAGCCCCAGCATTTT

j_call: TRBJ1-1
v_call: TRBV4-3
d_call: NA
clone_size: NA
cdr3_aa: CASSQDRRNTEAFF
cdr3_nt: TGCGCCAGCAGCCAAGACCGCAGGAACACTGAAGCTTTCTTT

j_call: TRBJ2-7
v_call: TRBV6-5
d_call: NA
clone_size: NA
cdr3_aa: CASSPDLYEQYF
cdr3_nt: TGTGCCAGCAGTCCGGACCTCTACGAGCAGTACTTC

j_call: TRBJ2-1
v_call: TRBV5-4
d_call: NA
clone_size: NA
cdr3_aa: CASSFVAGNDEQFF
cdr3_nt: TGTGCCAGCAGCTTCGTTGCGGGGAACGATGAGCAGTTCTTC

j_call: TRBJ2-7
v_call: TRBV7-2
d_call: NA
clone_size: NA
cdr3_aa: CASSLGLGYEQYF
cdr3_nt: TGTGCCAGCAGCCTCGGCCTGGGGTACGAGCAGTACTTC

j_call: TRBJ2-7
v_call: TRBV11-2
d_call: NA
clone_size: NA
cdr3_aa: CASSLEFSSSFYEQYF
cdr3_nt: TGTGCCAGCAGCTTAGAATTTAGTAGCAGTTTCTACGAGCAGTACTTC

j_call: TRBJ1-5
v_call: TRBV6-1
d_call: NA
clone_size: NA
cdr3_aa: CASSEGRGPGNQPQHF
cdr3_nt: TGTGCCAGCAGTGAAGGTCGGGGGCCCGGCAATCAGCCCCAGCATTTT

j_call: TRBJ1-2
v_call: TRBV5-6
d_call: NA
clone_size: NA
cdr3_aa: CASSSGAGGYTF
cdr3_nt: TGTGCCAGCAGCTCGGGGGCGGGTGGCTACACCTTC

j_call: TRBJ2-7
v_call: TRBV5-1
d_call: TRBD1
clone_size: NA
cdr3_aa: CARVTGFHEQYF
cdr3_nt: TGCGCCAGAGTGACAGGGTTCCACGAGCAGTACTTC

j_call: TRBJ2-1
v_call: TRBV14
d_call: TRBD2
clone_size: NA
cdr3_aa: CASSQRVWTSGSNEQFF
cdr3_nt: TGTGCCAGCAGCCAAAGGGTCTGGACTAGCGGGAGTAATGAGCAGTTCTTC